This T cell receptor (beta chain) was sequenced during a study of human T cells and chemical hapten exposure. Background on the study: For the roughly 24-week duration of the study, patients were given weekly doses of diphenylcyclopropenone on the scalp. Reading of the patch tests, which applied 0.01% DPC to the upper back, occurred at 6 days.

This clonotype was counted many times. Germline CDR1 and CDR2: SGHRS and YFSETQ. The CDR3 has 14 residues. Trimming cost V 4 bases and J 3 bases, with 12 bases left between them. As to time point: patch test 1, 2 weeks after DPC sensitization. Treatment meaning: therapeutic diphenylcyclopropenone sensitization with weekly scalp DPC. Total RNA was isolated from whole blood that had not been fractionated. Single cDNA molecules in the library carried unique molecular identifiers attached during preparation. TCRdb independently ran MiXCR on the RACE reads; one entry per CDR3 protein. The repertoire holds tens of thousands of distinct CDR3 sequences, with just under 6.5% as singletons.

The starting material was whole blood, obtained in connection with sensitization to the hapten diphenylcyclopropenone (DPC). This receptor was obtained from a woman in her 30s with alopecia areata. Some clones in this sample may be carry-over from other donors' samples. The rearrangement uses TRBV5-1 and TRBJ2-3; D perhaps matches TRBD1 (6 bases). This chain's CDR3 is CASSLGQRTDTQYF. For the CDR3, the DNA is TGCGCCAGCAGCCTAGGACAGAGGACAGATACGCAGTATTTT.